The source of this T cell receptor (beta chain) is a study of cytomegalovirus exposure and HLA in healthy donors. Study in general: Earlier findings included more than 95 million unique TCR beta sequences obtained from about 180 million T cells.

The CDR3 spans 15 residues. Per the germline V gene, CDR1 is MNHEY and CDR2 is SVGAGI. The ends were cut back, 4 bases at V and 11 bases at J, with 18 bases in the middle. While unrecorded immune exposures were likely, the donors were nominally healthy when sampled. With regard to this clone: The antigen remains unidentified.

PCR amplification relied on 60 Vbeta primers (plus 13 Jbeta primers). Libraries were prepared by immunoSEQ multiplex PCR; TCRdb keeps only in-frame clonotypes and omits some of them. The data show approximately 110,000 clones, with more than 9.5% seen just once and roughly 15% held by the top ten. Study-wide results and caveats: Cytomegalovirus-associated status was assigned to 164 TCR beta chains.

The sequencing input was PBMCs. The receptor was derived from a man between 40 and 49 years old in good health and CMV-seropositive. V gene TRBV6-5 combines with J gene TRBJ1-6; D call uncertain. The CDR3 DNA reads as TGTGCCAGCAGTTGCTCGGAGGTGCTAGGGCCACCCCTCCACTTT. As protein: CASSCSEVLGPPLHF.